This TCR beta chain was sequenced during a study of blood T cell repertoires in COVID-19. Whole-study context: COVID-19 samples collected from the United States, Italy and Spain covered acute and convalescent phases. Nucleic acid was either cDNA or gDNA, and it came from T cells, B-cell-depleted T cells, or PBMCs.

Under the authors' procedure: Using reference gene primer amplification, nucleated cell counts were estimated. TCRdb's table, derived via immunoSEQ multiplex PCR, lists solely in-frame clones and lacks some. D and trimming were read from the DNA, whereas the V and J calls and clone size are those reported in that table. The sample includes 200,000 to 300,000 clones, 65% to 90% of them seen just once. The CDR3 covers 17 residues. Trimming removed 1 base at V and 0 bases at J, with 16 bases between. CDR1 is SGHNT and CDR2 is YENEEA in the germline V gene. Source material: peripheral blood. The TCR originated in a man aged 40-49 years who had recovered from COVID-19. The genes are TRBV11-3 and TRBJ2-7, with D perhaps TRBD2 (5 bases). The CDR3 DNA reads as TGTGCCAGCAGCTTAGTAGTTTCCCGGGGAAGCTCCTACGAGCAGTACTTC. It codes for CASSLVVSRGSSYEQYF.